The next 24 T cell receptor beta chains were all read from a single sample in a study of identical twins. TCRdb re-derived calls from the 5' RACE reads in MiXCR, one entry per CDR3 protein. The table shows 600,000 to 700,000 distinct CDR3 sequences, with approximately 22% occurring only once. The data also belong to a second study, concerning T cells expressing NK-cell markers.

The sequencing sample was made of PBMCs. These TCRs come from a woman in her late teens or twenties in good health.

This clonotype was seen a few times. J is TRBJ2-5 and V is TRBV12-3 or TRBV12-4, with D unresolved. The V and J ends lost 6 bases and 7 bases respectively, with 15 bases between them. The CDR3 covers 13 residues. The CDR3 DNA sequence: TGTGCCAGCAGCTACAACTCCGCCGGGACCCAGTACTTC. Translating it yields CASSYNSAGTQYF.

This clonotype occurred many times. The V call is TRBV20-1, the J call TRBJ2-1; 7 positions match TRBD2. Germline V gene sequence: CDR1 DFQATT, CDR2 SNEGSKA (reference sequence). The CDR3 spans 15 residues. V gave up 2 bases and J gave up 3 bases; unmatched junction bases: 7. For the CDR3, the DNA is TGCAGTGCTAGAAATGGCGGGGGTAACTACAATGAGCAGTTCTTC. Its translation is CSARNGGGNYNEQFF.

Ten or more counts support this clonotype. The genes are TRBV27 and TRBJ2-7, with 7 bases identical to TRBD2. V was clipped by 7 bases and J by 7 bases; unmatched bases: 7. CDR3 length: 12 amino acids. Germline CDR1 reads MNHEY; CDR2 reads SMNVEV (reference sequence). The CDR3 here is CASTGLTQEQYF. The CDR3 DNA reads as TGTGCCAGCACGGGACTAACACAAGAGCAGTACTTC.

This clonotype came up many times. The chain couples TRBV6-5 to TRBJ2-5; D gene uncertain. The V and J ends lost 4 bases and 0 bases respectively, with 15 bases between them. This CDR3 region has 16 residues. Germline CDR1 is MNHEY and CDR2 is SVGAGI. CDR3 in amino acids: CASSLSLATYQETQYF. CDR3 nucleotides: TGTGCCAGCAGTTTAAGTTTGGCAACGTACCAAGAGACCCAGTACTTC.

The V call is TRBV7-3, the J call TRBJ2-1, with 9 bases identical to TRBD2. CDR3 length: 15 residues. Trimming at V came to 3 bases and at J to 10 bases, leaving 10 bases not matched to a gene. Per the germline V gene, CDR1 is SGHTA and CDR2 is FQGTGA. CDR3 sequence reads: CASSFSGTSLREQFF. CDR3 coding DNA: TGTGCCAGCAGCTTTTCCGGGACTAGCTTGAGGGAGCAGTTCTTC. The whole variable domain, remainder taken from reference TRBV7-3 and TRBJ2-1, is GAGVSQTPSNKVTEKGKYVELRCDPISGHTALYWYRQSLGQGPEFLIYFQGTGAADDSGLPNDRFFAVRPEGSVSTLKIQRTERGDSAVYLCASSFSGTSLREQFFGPGTRLTVL.

The chain couples TRBV7-2 to TRBJ2-7; tentatively, D is TRBD2 (6 bases). Trimming stripped 5 bases from V and 2 bases from J, with 19 bases between. CDR1 and CDR2 from the germline V gene are SGHTA and FQGNSA. This CDR3 spans 16 amino acids. CDR3 sequence: CASSVRPGSDAYEQYF. Here the CDR3 DNA reads TGTGCCAGCAGCGTACGTCCCGGGAGTGACGCCTACGAGCAGTACTTC.

The chain is built from TRBV30 and TRBJ2-7; TRBD1 aligns across 8 bases. In germline, CDR1 is GTSNPN, CDR2 SVGIG (reference sequence). The CDR3 has 15 residues. Trimming at V came to 5 bases and at J to 3 bases, leaving 12 bases not matched to a gene. The CDR3 sequence is CAWDSGTGSFYEQYF. CDR3 in DNA: TGTGCCTGGGACTCCGGGACAGGTTCCTTCTACGAGCAGTACTTC.

This clonotype was observed a few times. V usage is TRBV9 and J usage is TRBJ2-5, with TRBD2 matching over 13 bases. The V gene's germline CDR1 is SGDLS and CDR2 YYNGEE. This CDR3 spans 15 amino acids. Trimming removed 3 bases from V and 3 bases from J; junction bases left unmatched: 2. The CDR3 DNA reads as TGTGCCAGCAGCGGCGGACTAGCGGGAGAAGAGACCCAGTACTTC. Encoded protein: CASSGGLAGEETQYF. The variable domain in full, completed from reference TRBV9 and TRBJ2-5, reads DSGVTQTPKHLITATGQRVTLRCSPRSGDLSVYWYQQSLDQGLQFLIQYYNGEERAKGNILERFSAQQFPDLHSELNLSSLELGDSALYFCASSGGLAGEETQYFGPGTRLLVL.

This clonotype appeared a few times. This chain connects TRBV20-1 to TRBJ2-1; D call uncertain. This CDR3 region has 13 residues. CDR1 and CDR2 (germline): DFQATT, SNEGSKA (reference sequence). V lost 5 bases and J lost 7, with 15 bases in between. Here the CDR3 reads CSASRIVLNEQFF. Here the CDR3 DNA reads TGCAGTGCTTCGCGAATCGTCCTAAATGAGCAGTTCTTC.

This clonotype was counted between two and nine times. This chain uses TRBV7-9 with TRBJ1-1, with D perhaps TRBD1 (6 bases). Germline CDR1 SEHNR, CDR2 FQNEAQ (reference sequence). V was shortened by 5 bases and J by 8 bases, with 12 bases between the two germline ends. The CDR3 runs to 12 residues. In nucleotides, the CDR3 is TGTGCCAGCAGCCAATCACAGGGAGAAGCTTTCTTT. Its translation: CASSQSQGEAFF. The full variable domain, rest sourced from reference TRBV7-9 and TRBJ1-1, is DTGVSQNPRHKITKRGQNVTFRCDPISEHNRLYWYRQTLGQGPEFLTYFQNEAQLEKSRLLSDRFSAERPKGSFSTLEIQRTEQGDSAMYLCASSQSQGEAFFGQGTRLTVV.

This clonotype was seen only a few times. The V call is TRBV7-9, the J call TRBJ1-1, with 7 bases fitting TRBD1. The CDR3 is 14 amino acids. Germline CDR1 SEHNR, CDR2 FQNEAQ (reference sequence). The J segment lost 5 bases and the V segment lost 3 bases, leaving 6 bases of the junction unmatched. CDR3 region: CASSFETGITEAFF. In nucleotides, the CDR3 is TGTGCCAGCAGCTTCGAGACAGGGATAACTGAAGCTTTCTTT.

With regard to this clonotype: One end of the junction varies from germline; a read error may be responsible. The rearrangement uses TRBV2 and TRBJ1-5; unclear D gene. The CDR3 runs to 17 residues. CDR1 and CDR2 (germline): SNHLY, FYNNEI. CDR3 sequence: CACSLARWGWRNQPQHF. CDR3 sequence (DNA): TGTGCCTGCAGTTTAGCGCGCTGGGGTTGGCGCAATCAGCCCCAGCATTTT.

This clonotype was seen a handful of times. V and J are TRBV5-1 and TRBJ2-7; D gene unclear. From germline, CDR1 is SGHRS and CDR2 YFSETQ. Trimming pared 4 bases from V and 6 bases from J, leaving 17 bases between. The CDR3 has 14 amino acids. The CDR3 loop is CASSPSEPRSEQYF. CDR3 nucleotide sequence: TGCGCCAGCAGCCCTTCTGAACCCCGGAGCGAGCAGTACTTC.

This clonotype was detected a few times. The rearrangement links TRBV7-8 to TRBJ2-7; D could derive from TRBD1 or TRBD2 (6 bases each). The CDR3 is 14 residues long. V lost 5 bases and J 5 bases, leaving 16 bases between the germline ends. Germline V lookup: CDR1 SGHVS, CDR2 FQNEAQ. CDR3 DNA: TGTGCCAGCAGCCCAGGGGTGGGGGGCGACGAGCAGTACTTC. This gives the protein CASSPGVGGDEQYF.

The V gene is TRBV6-1, the J gene TRBJ1-5, with 11 bases that match TRBD1. The CDR3 consists of 15 residues. With 6 bases clipped from V and 7 bases from J, the junction kept 8 bases outside the gene matches. Germline assignment: CDR1 MNHNS and CDR2 SASEGT. As DNA, the CDR3 is TGTGCCAGCAGCGTCGACGGGACAGGGGGACAGCCCCAGCATTTT. Protein: CASSVDGTGGQPQHF.

The rearrangement links TRBV29-1 to TRBJ2-3; TRBD2 matches at 7 bases. Looked up from germline, CDR1 is SQVTM and CDR2 is ANQGSEA. The CDR3 covers 17 residues. The junction had 12 bases not matched to a gene; V was cut back by 3 bases and J by 0 bases. DNA of the CDR3: TGCAGCGTTGAGGTACCCGTGGGCGGGGGAAGCACAGATACGCAGTATTTT. Its translation is CSVEVPVGGGSTDTQYF.

CDR3 in amino acids: CASSYSGDRPYEQYF. The CDR3 DNA reads TGTGCCAGCAGTTATTCCGGGGACAGGCCGTACGAGCAGTACTTC. V and J are TRBV6-2 or TRBV6-3 and TRBJ2-7; 8 bases match TRBD1. Germline-derived CDR1 and CDR2 are MNHEY and SVGEGT. With V trimmed by 3 bases and J by 4 bases, 8 bases remained unmatched. The CDR3 runs to 15 residues.

This clonotype was recorded a few times. V and J are TRBV6-2 or TRBV6-3 and TRBJ2-3; 7 bases are a match to TRBD2. Per the germline V gene, CDR1 is MNHEY and CDR2 is SVGEGT. The CDR3 has 16 amino acids. V shed 2 bases, J shed 5 bases, and the junction held 10 bases outside the gene matches. CDR3 sequence reads: CASSYLSGPRRDTQYF. The DNA of the CDR3 is TGTGCCAGCAGTTACCTTAGCGGGCCGAGGAGAGATACGCAGTATTTT.

This clonotype was counted at least ten times. The gene calls are TRBV7-8 and TRBJ2-5, with TRBD2 identical over 7 bases. Germline CDR1 is SGHVS and CDR2 is FQNEAQ. Losses at the gene ends were 2 bases for V and 9 bases for J; bases not matched to a gene: 12. The CDR3 length is 15 residues. The CDR3, as DNA: TGTGCCAGCAGCTTAAATCTAGCGGCGGAATACTCCCAGTACTTC. Translation: CASSLNLAAEYSQYF.

There are many counts of this clonotype. The chain is built from TRBV7-2 and TRBJ1-2, with no clear D. The CDR3 runs 14 residues. V lost 5 bases and J 2 bases, leaving 12 bases between the germline ends. Germline lookup yields CDR1 SGHTA and CDR2 FQGNSA. The CDR3 DNA reads TGTGCCAGCAGCCTCCTGACAAGGAACTATGGCTACACCTTC. Translating it yields CASSLLTRNYGYTF.

This clonotype has a handful of counts. This chain joins TRBV5-5 and TRBJ1-2; D gene uncertain. CDR1 and CDR2 (germline): SGHKS, YYEKEE (reference sequence). V was cut by 9 bases and J by 7 bases, with 13 bases left in between. The CDR3 runs to 11 residues. CDR3 loop: CATESYSGYTF. CDR3 nucleotide sequence: TGTGCCACCGAGTCCTATTCTGGCTACACCTTC.

CDR3 residues: CASSHRLAEQETQYF. For the CDR3, the DNA is TGTGCCAGCAGTCACCGACTAGCGGAACAAGAGACCCAGTACTTC. The chain joins TRBV12-3 or TRBV12-4 to TRBJ2-5, with 9 bases that match TRBD2. Trimming cost V 5 bases and J 2 bases; bases outside gene matches: 6. The CDR3 runs 15 residues.

This clonotype appeared a few times. The gene calls are TRBV5-1 and TRBJ1-2; tentative D call: TRBD1 (6 bases). The CDR3 length is 14 residues. Trimming took off 1 base at V and 6 bases at J, with 13 bases between the two ends. Germline V lookup: CDR1 SGHRS, CDR2 YFSETQ. The CDR3 sequence: CASSLRQGRDGYTF. CDR3 nucleotide sequence: TGCGCCAGCAGCTTGCGGCAGGGGAGGGATGGCTACACCTTC.

The rearrangement joins TRBV7-9 to TRBJ2-7; D may be TRBD1 (5 bases). CDR3 length: 15 amino acids. V gave up 5 bases and J gave up 2 bases, with 16 bases separating them. Germline lookup yields CDR1 SEHNR and CDR2 FQNEAQ (reference sequence). The CDR3 nucleotides read TGTGCCAGCAGCAAGGGGTTTACCCTAACCTACGAGCAGTACTTC. Translated, it gives CASSKGFTLTYEQYF.